Listed below are T cell receptor beta chains from one sample, sequenced in a study of shared clonotypes between healthy human individuals. Profiling relied on immunoSEQ multiplex PCR, and the TCRdb table lists in-frame clones only, not all of them. The sample includes about half a million clones, approximately 79% of them seen just once. What was sequenced was PBMCs. The receptors were gathered from a woman between 40 and 50 years old in good health. Some clones in this sample may be carry-over from other donors' samples. The CDR3 runs from the conserved cysteine through the conserved F or W. A D gene is named only where the DNA matches it firmly. Size values are once, few and many counts, or a class for expanded clones, and some rows have none.

>-|-|TRBJ2-2|TRBV6-1
TGTGCCAGCCTAAACACCGGGGAGCTGTTTTTT
CASLNTGELFF
>-|TRBD1|TRBJ2-7|TRBV15
TGTGCCACCAGCAGCTACGGACAGGGTAGCTCCTACGAGCAGTACTTC
CATSSYGQGSSYEQYF
>-|-|TRBJ1-4|TRBV5-1
TGCGCCAGCAGCTTGGAAGCCGTGGGGGAGGTCGGTGAAAAACTGTTTTTT
CASSLEAVGEVGEKLFF
>-|TRBD2|TRBJ2-7|TRBV13
TGTGCCAGCAGCAAACGGATACGAGGGGGGACTAGCAGCTACGAGCAGTACTTC
CASSKRIRGGTSSYEQYF
>once|-|TRBJ2-7|TRBV5-4
TGTGCCAGCAGCTCCCCCGGAGGGGAGCAGTACTTC
CASSSPGGEQYF
>-|TRBD1|TRBJ1-1|TRBV7-2
TGTGCCAGCAGCTTAGAAGGTCATGGGACAGTGAACACTGAAGCTTTCTTT
CASSLEGHGTVNTEAFF
>-|TRBD1|TRBJ1-2|TRBV7-3
TGTGCCAGCAGCCAGGGACAGGGAAGAGGATCGGGCTACACCTTC
CASSQGQGRGSGYTF
>many|TRBD1|TRBJ1-2|TRBV6-5
TGTGCCAGCAGTTACCTGCAGGGGGCGGATGGCTACACCTTC
CASSYLQGADGYTF
>once|-|TRBJ2-7|TRBV28
TGTGCCAGCAGCCTTGGGGGAGCGGAGGCTCGGGAGCAGTACTTC
CASSLGGAEAREQYF
>-|TRBD1|TRBJ2-7|TRBV7-8
TGTGCCAGCAGCCCCCCGAGACAGGGCTCCTACGAGCAGTACTTC
CASSPPRQGSYEQYF
>-|TRBD1|TRBJ2-3|TRBV7-9
TGTGCCAGCAGCTTCACCGACAGGGGTGGGGCGCAGTATTTT
CASSFTDRGGAQYF
>-|TRBD1|TRBJ2-1|TRBV7-3
TGTGCCAGCAGCTTACATGGGACAGGCTACAATGAGCAGTTCTTC
CASSLHGTGYNEQFF
>-|TRBD1|TRBJ2-2|TRBV29-1
TGCAGCGTTATCGAGGGGGCGCGCGGGGAGCTGTTTTTT
CSVIEGARGELFF
>-|TRBD1|TRBJ1-1|TRBV10-3
TGTGCCATCAGACAGGGGGTAACACGTGAAGCTTTCTTT
CAIRQGVTREAFF
>-|-|TRBJ1-6|TRBV6-5
TGTGCCAGCAGTTTGTATAATTCACCCCTCCACTTT
CASSLYNSPLHF
>-|TRBD1|TRBJ2-7|TRBV10-2
TGCGCCAGCAGTAGAATCGGACAGGGTGTAGGCGAGCAGTACTTC
CASSRIGQGVGEQYF
>-|-|TRBJ2-7|TRBV6-5
TGTGCCAGCAGTTACGGTGGCCTCACATCCTACGAGCAGTACTTC
CASSYGGLTSYEQYF
>-|-|TRBJ2-3|TRBV29-1
TGCAGCGCCGCGAAAGGGGCCTACTTCACAGATACGCAGTATTTT
CSAAKGAYFTDTQYF
>-|-|TRBJ2-4|TRBV10-1
TGCGCCAGCAGTGAGTCGACGTGGAACATTCAGTACTTC
CASSESTWNIQYF
>few|-|TRBJ2-3|TRBV14
TGTGCCAGCAGCCCGGACGAATATGGTACGCAGTATTTT
CASSPDEYGTQYF
>-|-|TRBJ1-1|TRBV28
TGTGCCAGCAGGGGCAAACGACAGTACACTGAAGCTTTCTTT
CASRGKRQYTEAFF
>-|-|TRBJ1-6|TRBV4-1
TGCGCCAGCAGCCAAGTAGGAAAGGTATCCCTCCACTTT
CASSQVGKVSLHF
>-|TRBD1|TRBJ1-1|TRBV27
TGTGCCAGCAGTCCATCGACAGGGCAGGGTCGCGCTTTCTTT
CASSPSTGQGRAFF
>-|TRBD2|TRBJ2-1|TRBV28
TGTGCCAGCAGTTTTCGACTAGCGGGGACCAATGAGCAGTTCTTC
CASSFRLAGTNEQFF
>-|-|TRBJ2-1|TRBV11-3
TGTGCCAGCAGCTTAGTATCCGGAGGGGCCGAGCAGTTCTTC
CASSLVSGGAEQFF
>-|-|TRBJ2-5|TRBV7-2
TGTGCCAGCAGCTTAGATCCCCGGCACAGTGAGACCCAGTACTTC
CASSLDPRHSETQYF
>-|-|TRBJ2-1|TRBV4-2
TGTGCCAGCACCGCTAGGTGGGGAATGAGCAATGAGCAGTTCTTC
CASTARWGMSNEQFF
>-|TRBD2|TRBJ2-1|TRBV7-9
TGTGCCAGCAGCCCTTCGGGACTAGCGGTGCTCTTC
CASSPSGLAVLF
>-|TRBD1|TRBJ2-3|TRBV4-2
TGTGCCAGCAGCCCGACCGGGACAGGGGGCACAGATACGCAGTATTTT
CASSPTGTGGTDTQYF
>-|-|TRBJ1-1|TRBV7-8
TGTGCCAGCAGCTTAGTCGGGGGAAACACTGAAGCTTTCTTT
CASSLVGGNTEAFF
>few|TRBD2|TRBJ2-7|TRBV7-9
TGTGCCAGCAGCTTTGGCGTAGCGGGAGGGCCTCCGAACGAGCAGTACTTC
CASSFGVAGGPPNEQYF
>-|TRBD1|TRBJ2-6|TRBV5-5
TGTGCCAGCAGGCCTGACAGGGACTCTGGGGCCAACGTCCTGACTTTC
CASRPDRDSGANVLTF
>-|-|TRBJ2-1|TRBV2
TGTGCCAGCAGTGTACAGGACTATGAGCAGTTCTTC
CASSVQDYEQFF
>-|TRBD1|TRBJ1-4|TRBV10-1
TGCGCCAGCAGTGAGAGGAACCAGGGGGGTCTGTTTTTT
CASSERNQGGLFF
>-|TRBD1|TRBJ2-1|TRBV28
TGTGCCAGCAGCCGGGACAGGGGGCTAAATGAGCAGTTCTTC
CASSRDRGLNEQFF